This T cell receptor (beta chain) was captured by sequencing in a study of T cell responses to AZD1222 COVID-19 vaccine. General study findings and limits: Increased Spike-specific TCR breadth and depth were observed after two AZD1222 doses.

The table came from immunoSEQ multiplex PCR; TCRdb's copy has only in-frame clones and leaves some out. Here the sample spans about 92,000 clones, about nine tenths being singletons. For this clone: Its antigen is currently unknown.

The trim removed 0 bases at V and 3 bases at J, leaving 7 bases unmatched. This CDR3 has 18 amino acids. The germline V gene has CDR1 LGHDT and CDR2 YNNKEL (reference sequence). This sequence was found in an adult in good health. V is TRBV3-1 (or the pseudogene TRBV3-2) and J is TRBJ2-6; 8 nucleotides agree with TRBD1. This material consisted of peripheral blood, taken on day 0 of AZD1222 vaccination. CDR3 in amino acids: CASSQDRGRAGGANVLTF. The CDR3 DNA is TGTGCCAGCAGCCAAGACAGGGGGCGCGCTGGTGGGGCCAACGTCCTGACTTTC.